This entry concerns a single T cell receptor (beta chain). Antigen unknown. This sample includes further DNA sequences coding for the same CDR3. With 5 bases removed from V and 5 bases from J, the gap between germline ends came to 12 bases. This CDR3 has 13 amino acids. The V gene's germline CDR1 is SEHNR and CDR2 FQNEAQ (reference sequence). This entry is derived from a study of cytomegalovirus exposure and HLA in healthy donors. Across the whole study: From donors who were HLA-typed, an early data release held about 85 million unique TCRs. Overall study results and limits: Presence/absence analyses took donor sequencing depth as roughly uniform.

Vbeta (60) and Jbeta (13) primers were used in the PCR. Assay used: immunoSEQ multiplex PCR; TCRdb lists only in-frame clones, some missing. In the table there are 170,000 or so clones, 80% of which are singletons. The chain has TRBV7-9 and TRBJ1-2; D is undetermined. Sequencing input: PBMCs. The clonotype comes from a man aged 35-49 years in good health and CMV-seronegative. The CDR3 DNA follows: TGTGCCAGCAGCCTCACGTCCGGGTATGGCTACACCTTC. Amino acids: CASSLTSGYGYTF. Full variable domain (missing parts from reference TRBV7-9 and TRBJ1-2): DTGVSQNPRHKITKRGQNVTFRCDPISEHNRLYWYRQTLGQGPEFLTYFQNEAQLEKSRLLSDRFSAERPKGSFSTLEIQRTEQGDSAMYLCASSLTSGYGYTFGSGTRLTVV.